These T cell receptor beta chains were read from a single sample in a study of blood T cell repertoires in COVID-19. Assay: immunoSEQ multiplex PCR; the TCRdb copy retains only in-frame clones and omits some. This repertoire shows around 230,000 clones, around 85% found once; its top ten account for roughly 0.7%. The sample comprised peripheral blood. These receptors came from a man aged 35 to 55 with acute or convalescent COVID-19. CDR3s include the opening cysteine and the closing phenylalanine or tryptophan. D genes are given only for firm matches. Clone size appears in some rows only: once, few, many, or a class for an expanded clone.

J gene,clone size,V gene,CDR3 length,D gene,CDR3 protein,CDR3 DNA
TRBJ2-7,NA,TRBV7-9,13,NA,CASSLGREREQYF,TGTGCCAGCAGCTTAGGACGGGAGCGCGAGCAGTACTTC
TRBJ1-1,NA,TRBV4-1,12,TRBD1,CASSQDGTGGFF,TGCGCCAGCAGCCAAGATGGGACAGGGGGTTTCTTT
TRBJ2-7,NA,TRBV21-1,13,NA,CASSGQGSYEQYF,TGTGCCAGCAGTGGACAGGGTTCCTACGAGCAGTACTTC
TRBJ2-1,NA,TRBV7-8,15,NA,CASSALASVRNEQFF,TGTGCCAGCAGCGCCCTTGCTAGCGTTCGCAATGAGCAGTTCTTC
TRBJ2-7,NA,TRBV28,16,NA,CASSLTRQGGYYEQYF,TGTGCCAGCAGTTTAACCCGACAGGGAGGTTATTACGAGCAGTACTTC
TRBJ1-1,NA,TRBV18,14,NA,CASSPRDEITEAFF,TGTGCCAGCTCACCGCGGGATGAGATCACTGAAGCTTTCTTT
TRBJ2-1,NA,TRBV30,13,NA,CAWSAARDNEQFF,TGTGCCTGGAGCGCGGCCAGGGACAATGAGCAGTTCTTC
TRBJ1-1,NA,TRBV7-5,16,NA,CVRSLPHLQGNTEAFF,TGTGTCAGAAGCCTTCCCCACCTTCAGGGGAACACTGAAGCTTTCTTT
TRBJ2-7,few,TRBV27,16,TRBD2,CASSFLTSGRAAEQYF,TGTGCCAGCAGTTTCTTAACTAGCGGGAGGGCCGCCGAGCAGTACTTC
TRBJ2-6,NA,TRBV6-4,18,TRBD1,CASSEAGTGPSGANVLTF,TGTGCCAGCAGTGAAGCCGGGACAGGGCCCTCTGGGGCCAACGTCCTGACTTTC
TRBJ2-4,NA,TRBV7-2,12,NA,CASSSRVGIQYF,TGTGCCAGCAGCTCCAGGGTGGGCATTCAGTACTTC
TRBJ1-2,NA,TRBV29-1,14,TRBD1,CSAGTRGTGRGYTF,TGCAGCGCTGGGACGAGGGGGACAGGAAGAGGCTACACCTTC
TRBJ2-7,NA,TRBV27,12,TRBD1,CASSFGTGEQYF,TGTGCCAGCAGTTTCGGGACAGGCGAGCAGTACTTC
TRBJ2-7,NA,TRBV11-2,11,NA,CASSHGVEQYF,TGTGCCAGCAGCCACGGGGTTGAGCAGTACTTC
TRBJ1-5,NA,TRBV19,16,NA,CASSIPWTASNQPQHF,TGTGCCAGTAGTATTCCTTGGACAGCGAGCAATCAGCCCCAGCATTTT
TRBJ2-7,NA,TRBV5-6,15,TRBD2,CASSLGTSGFYEQYF,TGTGCCAGCAGCTTGGGGACTAGCGGCTTCTACGAGCAGTACTTC
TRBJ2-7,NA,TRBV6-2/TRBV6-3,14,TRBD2,CASSYGRGDYEQYF,TGTGCCAGCAGTTACGGACGGGGGGACTACGAGCAGTACTTC
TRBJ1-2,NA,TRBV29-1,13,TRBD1,CSVRQGAMSGYTF,TGCAGCGTACGACAGGGGGCTATGAGTGGCTACACCTTC
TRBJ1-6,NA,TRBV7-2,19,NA,CASSLRGSFGAGQLSPLHF,TGTGCCAGCAGCTTAAGGGGGTCATTCGGGGCTGGGCAGTTGTCACCCCTCCACTTT
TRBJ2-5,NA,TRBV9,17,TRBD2,CASSVGASGRGVETQYF,TGTGCCAGCAGCGTAGGGGCTAGCGGGAGAGGTGTGGAGACCCAGTACTTC
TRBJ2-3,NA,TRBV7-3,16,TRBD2,CASSPGTSGSLDTQYF,TGTGCCAGCAGCCCCGGGACTAGCGGGAGTCTAGATACGCAGTATTTT
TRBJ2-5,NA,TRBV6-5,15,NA,CASSARRIPMETQYF,TGTGCCAGCAGCGCTAGGAGAATCCCGATGGAGACCCAGTACTTC
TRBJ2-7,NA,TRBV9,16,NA,CASSVGVTGRPNEQYF,TGTGCCAGCAGCGTAGGGGTGACAGGTCGCCCCAACGAGCAGTACTTC
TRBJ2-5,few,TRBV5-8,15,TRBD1,CASSRDRTSQETQYF,TGTGCCAGCAGCCGGGACAGGACCTCCCAAGAGACCCAGTACTTC
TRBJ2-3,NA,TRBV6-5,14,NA,CASSLGLGTDTQYF,TGTGCCAGCAGCCTCGGACTGGGCACAGATACGCAGTATTTT
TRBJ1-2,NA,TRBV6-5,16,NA,CASSYRPQGSNYGYTF,TGTGCCAGCAGTTACCGCCCACAGGGATCCAACTATGGCTACACCTTC
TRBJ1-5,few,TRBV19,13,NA,CASSIWGPQPQHF,TGTGCCAGTAGTATTTGGGGGCCTCAGCCCCAGCATTTT
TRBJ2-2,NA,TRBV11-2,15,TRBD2,CASTPTSGFAGELFF,TGTGCCAGCACCCCGACTAGCGGGTTTGCCGGGGAGCTGTTTTTT
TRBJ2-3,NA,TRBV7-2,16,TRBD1,CASSPLGQGNTDTQYF,TGTGCCAGCAGCCCCCTCGGACAGGGAAACACAGATACGCAGTATTTT
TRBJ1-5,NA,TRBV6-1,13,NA,CASSSNSNQPQHF,TGTGCCAGCAGTAGCAATAGCAATCAGCCCCAGCATTTT
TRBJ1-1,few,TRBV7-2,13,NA,CASSYRTKIEAFF,TGTGCCAGCAGCTACCGGACAAAAATTGAAGCTTTCTTT
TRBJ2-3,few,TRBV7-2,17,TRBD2,CASSLVTSGVIPDTQYF,TGTGCCAGCAGCTTAGTAACTAGCGGGGTGATTCCCGATACGCAGTATTTT
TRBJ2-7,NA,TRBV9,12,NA,CASSVPPGEQYF,TGTGCCAGCAGCGTACCGCCCGGCGAGCAGTACTTC
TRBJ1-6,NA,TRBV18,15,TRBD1,CASSQGAGGDSPLHF,TGTGCCAGCTCACAGGGGGCGGGGGGCGATTCACCCCTCCACTTT
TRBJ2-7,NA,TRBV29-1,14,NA,CSVAGYDDSYEQYF,TGCAGCGTTGCAGGGTACGATGACTCCTACGAGCAGTACTTC
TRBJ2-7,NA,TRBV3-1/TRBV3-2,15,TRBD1,CASSPNPGQGTEQYF,TGTGCCAGCAGTCCAAATCCTGGACAGGGGACCGAGCAGTACTTC
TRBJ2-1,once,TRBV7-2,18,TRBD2,CASSLESRGTSGYNEQFF,TGTGCCAGCAGCTTAGAATCTAGGGGGACTAGCGGCTACAATGAGCAGTTCTTC